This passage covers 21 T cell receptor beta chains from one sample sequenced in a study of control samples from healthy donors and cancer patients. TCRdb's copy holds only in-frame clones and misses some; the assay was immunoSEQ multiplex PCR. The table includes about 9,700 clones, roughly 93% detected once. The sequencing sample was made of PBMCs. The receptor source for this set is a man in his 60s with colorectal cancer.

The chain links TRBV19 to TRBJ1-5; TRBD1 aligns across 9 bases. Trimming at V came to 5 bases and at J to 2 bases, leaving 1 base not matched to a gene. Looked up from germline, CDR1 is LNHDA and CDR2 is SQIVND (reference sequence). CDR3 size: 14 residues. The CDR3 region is CASSWTGGNQPQHF. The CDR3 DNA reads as TGTGCCAGTAGTTGGACAGGGGGCAATCAGCCCCAGCATTTT.

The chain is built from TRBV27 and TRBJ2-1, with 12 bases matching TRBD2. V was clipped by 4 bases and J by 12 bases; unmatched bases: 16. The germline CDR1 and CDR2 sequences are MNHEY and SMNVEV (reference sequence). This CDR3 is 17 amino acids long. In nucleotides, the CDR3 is TGTGCCAGCAGTTCGCAGGGACTAGCGGGCATGACCGGGGGGCAGTTCTTC. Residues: CASSSQGLAGMTGGQFF.

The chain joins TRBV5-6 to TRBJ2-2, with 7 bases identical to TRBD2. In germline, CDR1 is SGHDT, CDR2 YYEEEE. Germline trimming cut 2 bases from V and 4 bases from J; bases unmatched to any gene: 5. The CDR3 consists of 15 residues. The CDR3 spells CASSLLQRGTGELFF. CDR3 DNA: TGTGCCAGCAGCTTACTCCAGCGGGGCACCGGGGAGCTGTTTTTT.

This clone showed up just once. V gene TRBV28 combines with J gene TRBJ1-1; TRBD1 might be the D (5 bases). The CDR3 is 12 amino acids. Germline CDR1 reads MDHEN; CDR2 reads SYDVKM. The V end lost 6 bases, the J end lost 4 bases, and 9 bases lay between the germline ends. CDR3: CASRGRGTEAFF. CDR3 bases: TGTGCCAGCAGGGGGAGGGGCACTGAAGCTTTCTTT.

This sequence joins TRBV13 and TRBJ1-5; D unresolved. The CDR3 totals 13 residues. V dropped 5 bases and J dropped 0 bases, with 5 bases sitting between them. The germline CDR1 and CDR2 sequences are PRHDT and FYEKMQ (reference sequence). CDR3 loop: CASSHDSNQPQHF. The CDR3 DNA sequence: TGTGCCAGCAGCCATGATAGCAATCAGCCCCAGCATTTT.

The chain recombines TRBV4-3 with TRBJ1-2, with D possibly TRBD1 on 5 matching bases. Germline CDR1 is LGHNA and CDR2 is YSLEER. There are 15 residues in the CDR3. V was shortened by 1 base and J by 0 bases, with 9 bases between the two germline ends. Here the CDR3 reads CASSQATGANYGYTF. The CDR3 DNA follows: TGCGCCAGCAGCCAAGCCACAGGAGCTAACTATGGCTACACCTTC.

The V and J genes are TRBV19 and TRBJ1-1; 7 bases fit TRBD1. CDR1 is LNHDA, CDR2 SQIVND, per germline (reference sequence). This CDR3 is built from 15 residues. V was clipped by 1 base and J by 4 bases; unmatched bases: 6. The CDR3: CASSIGGGGVTEAFF. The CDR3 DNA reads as TGTGCCAGTAGTATAGGGGGAGGGGGCGTCACTGAAGCTTTCTTT.

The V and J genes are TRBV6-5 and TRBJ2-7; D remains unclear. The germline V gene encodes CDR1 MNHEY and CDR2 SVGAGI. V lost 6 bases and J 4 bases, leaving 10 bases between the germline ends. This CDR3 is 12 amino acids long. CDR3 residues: CASRRTEYEQYF. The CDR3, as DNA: TGTGCCAGCAGAAGGACCGAATACGAGCAGTACTTC.

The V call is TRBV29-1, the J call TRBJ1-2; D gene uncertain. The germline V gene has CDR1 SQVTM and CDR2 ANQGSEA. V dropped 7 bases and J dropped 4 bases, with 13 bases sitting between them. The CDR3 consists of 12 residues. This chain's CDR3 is CSAVSNLYGYTF. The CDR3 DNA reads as TGCAGCGCAGTCAGTAACCTCTATGGCTACACCTTC.

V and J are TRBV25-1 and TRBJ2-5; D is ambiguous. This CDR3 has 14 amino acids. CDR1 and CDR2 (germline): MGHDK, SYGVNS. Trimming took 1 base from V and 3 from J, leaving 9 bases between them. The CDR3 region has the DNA TGTGCCAGCAGTGAATGGTCTAGAGAAGAGACCCAGTACTTC. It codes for CASSEWSREETQYF.

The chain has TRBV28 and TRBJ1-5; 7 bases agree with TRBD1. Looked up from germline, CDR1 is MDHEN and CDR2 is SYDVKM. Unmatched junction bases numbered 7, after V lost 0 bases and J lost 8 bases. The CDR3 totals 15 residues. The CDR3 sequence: CASSLWGGGAEPQHF. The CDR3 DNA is TGTGCCAGCAGTTTATGGGGAGGGGGCGCGGAGCCCCAGCATTTT.

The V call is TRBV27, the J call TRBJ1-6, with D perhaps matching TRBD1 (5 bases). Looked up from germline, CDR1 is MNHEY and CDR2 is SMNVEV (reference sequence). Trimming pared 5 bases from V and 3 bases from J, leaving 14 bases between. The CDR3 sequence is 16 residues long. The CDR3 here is CASSPEMGLYNSPLHF. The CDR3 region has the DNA TGTGCCAGCAGTCCGGAGATGGGGCTCTATAATTCACCCCTCCACTTT.

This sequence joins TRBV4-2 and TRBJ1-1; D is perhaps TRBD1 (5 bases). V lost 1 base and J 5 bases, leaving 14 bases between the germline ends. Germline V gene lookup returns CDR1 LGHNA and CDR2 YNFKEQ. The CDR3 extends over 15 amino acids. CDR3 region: CASSQASVGGTEAFF. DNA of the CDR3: TGTGCCAGCAGCCAAGCCTCGGTCGGGGGAACTGAAGCTTTCTTT.

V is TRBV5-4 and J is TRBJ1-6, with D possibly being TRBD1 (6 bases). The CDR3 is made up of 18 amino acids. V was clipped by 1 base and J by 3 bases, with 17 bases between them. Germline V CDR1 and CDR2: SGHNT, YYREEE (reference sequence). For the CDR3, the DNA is TGTGCCAGCAGCTTGATTATATGGGGGGCCTTCTATAATTCACCCCTCCACTTT. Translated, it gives CASSLIIWGAFYNSPLHF.

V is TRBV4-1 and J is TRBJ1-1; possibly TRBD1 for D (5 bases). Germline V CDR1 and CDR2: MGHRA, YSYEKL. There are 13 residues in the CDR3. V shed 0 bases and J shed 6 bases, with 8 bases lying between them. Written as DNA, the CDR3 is TGCGCCAGCAGCCAAGAAATCAGGGCTGAAGCTTTCTTT. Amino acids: CASSQEIRAEAFF.

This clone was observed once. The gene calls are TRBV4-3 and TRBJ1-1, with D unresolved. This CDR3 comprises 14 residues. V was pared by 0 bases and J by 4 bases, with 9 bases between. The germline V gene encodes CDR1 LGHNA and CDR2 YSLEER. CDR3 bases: TGCGCCAGCAGCCAAGAAGGGTTCGGCACTGAAGCTTTCTTT. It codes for CASSQEGFGTEAFF.

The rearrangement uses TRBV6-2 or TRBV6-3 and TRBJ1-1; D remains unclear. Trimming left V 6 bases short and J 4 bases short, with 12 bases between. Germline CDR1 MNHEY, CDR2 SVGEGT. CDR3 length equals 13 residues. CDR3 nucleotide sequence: TGTGCCAGCAGCATTACAAGGGTCACTGAAGCTTTCTTT. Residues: CASSITRVTEAFF.

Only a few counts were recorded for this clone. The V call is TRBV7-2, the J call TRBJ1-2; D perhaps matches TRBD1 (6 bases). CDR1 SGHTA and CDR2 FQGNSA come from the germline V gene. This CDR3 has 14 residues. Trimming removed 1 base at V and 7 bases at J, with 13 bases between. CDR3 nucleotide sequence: TGTGCCAGCAGCTTAGTGGGGGCGCGGGGTGGCTACACCTTC. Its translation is CASSLVGARGGYTF.

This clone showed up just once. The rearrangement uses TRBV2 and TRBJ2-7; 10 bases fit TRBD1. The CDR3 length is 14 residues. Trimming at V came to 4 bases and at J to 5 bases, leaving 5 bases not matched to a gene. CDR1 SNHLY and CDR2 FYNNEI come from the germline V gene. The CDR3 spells CASSGRDRGHEQYF. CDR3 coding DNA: TGTGCCAGCAGTGGCCGGGACAGGGGCCACGAGCAGTACTTC.

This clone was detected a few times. The CDR3 DNA reads TGTGCCAGCAGCTTAGGGGACCCTCTTTCGATCCACTTT. Its translation is CASSLGDPLSIHF. The chain is built from TRBV11-2 and TRBJ1-6, with D maybe TRBD1 (5 bases). This CDR3 comprises 13 residues. Looked up from germline, CDR1 is SGHAT and CDR2 is FQNNGV. V gave up 1 base and J gave up 17 bases, with 15 bases separating them.

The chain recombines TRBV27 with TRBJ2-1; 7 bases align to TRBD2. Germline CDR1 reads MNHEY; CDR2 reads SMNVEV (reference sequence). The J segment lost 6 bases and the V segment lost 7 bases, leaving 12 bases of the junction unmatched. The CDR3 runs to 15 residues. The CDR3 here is CASIPMGGVINEQFF. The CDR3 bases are TGTGCCAGCATCCCCATGGGGGGGGTCATCAATGAGCAGTTCTTC.